This T cell receptor beta chain originates from a study of T cell clonality in common variable immunodeficiency. This clone was detected many times. Its antigen is as yet unknown. The read is 3 residues too short to cover the CDR3 end, so that end is filled in from the germline J gene. General observations from the study: Repertoire-complication correlations in CVID were limited by patient heterogeneity. Compared with healthy controls, CVID subjects showed increased TCRbeta clonality, mostly in about a third. Fewer deletions and N-nucleotide insertions were reportedly seen in common variable immunodeficiency TCR beta sequences.

CVID and control samples used equivalent genomic DNA input. TCRdb keeps only in-frame clones here, not all; method: immunoSEQ multiplex PCR. The data show about 43,000 clones, with none appearing a single time. The CDR3 runs to 13 residues. V was cut by 4 bases and J by 3 bases, with 13 bases left in between. Germline CDR1 and CDR2: GTSNPN and SVGIG (reference sequence). The material sequenced was peripheral blood mononuclear cells. The genes are TRBV30 and TRBJ2-7; possibly TRBD2 for D (5 bases). This receptor was obtained from a person between 18 and 75 years old in good health. The sequenced CDR3 bases are TGTGCCTGGACCCCGGGGTGGGGCTACGAG. Its translation is CAWTPGWGYE. The whole CDR3 sequence is CAWTPGWGYEQYF.